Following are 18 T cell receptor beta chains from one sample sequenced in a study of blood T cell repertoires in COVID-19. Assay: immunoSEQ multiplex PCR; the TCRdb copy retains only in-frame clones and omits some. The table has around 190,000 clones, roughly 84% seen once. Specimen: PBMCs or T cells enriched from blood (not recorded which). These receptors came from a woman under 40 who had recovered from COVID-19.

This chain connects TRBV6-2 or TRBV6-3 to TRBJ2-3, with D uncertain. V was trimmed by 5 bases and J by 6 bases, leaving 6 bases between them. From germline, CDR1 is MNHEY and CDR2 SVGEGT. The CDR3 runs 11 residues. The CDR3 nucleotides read TGTGCCAGCAGTCATCCCGATACGCAGTATTTT. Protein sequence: CASSHPDTQYF.

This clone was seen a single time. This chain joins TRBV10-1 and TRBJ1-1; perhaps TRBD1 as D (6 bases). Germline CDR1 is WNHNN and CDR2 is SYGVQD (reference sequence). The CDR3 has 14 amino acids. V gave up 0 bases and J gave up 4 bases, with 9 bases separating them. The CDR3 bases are TGCGCCAGCAGTGAGTCGGGGGCCGGCACTGAAGCTTTCTTT. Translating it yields CASSESGAGTEAFF.

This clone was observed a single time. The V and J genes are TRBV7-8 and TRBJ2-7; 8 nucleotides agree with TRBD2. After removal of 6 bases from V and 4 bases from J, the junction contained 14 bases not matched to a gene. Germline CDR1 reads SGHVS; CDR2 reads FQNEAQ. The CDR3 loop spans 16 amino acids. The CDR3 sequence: CASSSRRLARLYEQYV. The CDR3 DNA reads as TGTGCCAGCAGTTCCCGGAGACTAGCGAGACTATACGAGCAGTACGTC.

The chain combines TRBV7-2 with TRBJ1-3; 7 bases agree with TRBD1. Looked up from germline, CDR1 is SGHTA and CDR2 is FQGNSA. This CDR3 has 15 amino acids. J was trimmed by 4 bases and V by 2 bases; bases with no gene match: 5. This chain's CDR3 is CASSLRTGQGNTIYF. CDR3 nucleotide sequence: TGTGCCAGCAGCTTAAGAACGGGACAGGGAAACACCATATATTTT. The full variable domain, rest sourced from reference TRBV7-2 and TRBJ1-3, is GAGVSQSPSNKVTEKGKDVELRCDPISGHTALYWYRQSLGQGLEFLIYFQGNSAPDKSGLPSDRFSAERTGGSVSTLTIQRTQQEDSAVYLCASSLRTGQGNTIYFGEGSWLTVV.

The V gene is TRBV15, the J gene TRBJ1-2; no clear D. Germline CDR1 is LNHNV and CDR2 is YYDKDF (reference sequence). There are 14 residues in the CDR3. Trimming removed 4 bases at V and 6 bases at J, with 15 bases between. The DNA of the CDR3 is TGTGCCACCAGCACTTCACCCCCCCGGGATGGCTACACCTTC. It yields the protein CATSTSPPRDGYTF.

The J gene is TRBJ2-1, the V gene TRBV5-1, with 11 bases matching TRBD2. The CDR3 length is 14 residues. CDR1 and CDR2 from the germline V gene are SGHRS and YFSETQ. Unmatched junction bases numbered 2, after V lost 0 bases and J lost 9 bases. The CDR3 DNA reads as TGCGCCAGCAGCTTGGTTAGCGGGAGGGTTGAGCAGTTCTTC. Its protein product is CASSLVSGRVEQFF.

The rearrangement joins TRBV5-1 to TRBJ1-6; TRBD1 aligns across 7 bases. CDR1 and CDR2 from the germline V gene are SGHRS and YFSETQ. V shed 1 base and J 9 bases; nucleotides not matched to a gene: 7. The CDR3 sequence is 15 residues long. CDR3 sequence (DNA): TGCGCCAGCAGCTTGATTGGACAGGAGAGTTCACCCCTCCACTTT. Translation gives CASSLIGQESSPLHF.

CDR3 amino acids: CASSLKGRGAFVTEAFF. The CDR3, as DNA: TGTGCCAGCAGTTTAAAGGGCAGGGGGGCCTTTGTCACTGAAGCTTTCTTT. The V gene is TRBV28, the J gene TRBJ1-1; 7 bases map to TRBD1. Per germline, CDR1 MDHEN and CDR2 SYDVKM. Trimming removed 2 bases from V and 4 bases from J; junction bases left unmatched: 13. CDR3 length: 17 residues.

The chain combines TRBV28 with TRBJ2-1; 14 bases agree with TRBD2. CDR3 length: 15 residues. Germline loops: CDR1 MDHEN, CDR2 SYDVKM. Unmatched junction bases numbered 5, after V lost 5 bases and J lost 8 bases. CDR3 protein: CASSGGTSGGDEQFF. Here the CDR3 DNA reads TGTGCCAGCAGTGGCGGGACTAGCGGGGGCGATGAGCAGTTCTTC.

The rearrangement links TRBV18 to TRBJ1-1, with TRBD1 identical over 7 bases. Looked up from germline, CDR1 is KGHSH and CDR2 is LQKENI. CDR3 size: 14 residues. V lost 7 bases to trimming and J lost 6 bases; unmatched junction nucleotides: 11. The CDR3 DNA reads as TGTGCCAGCTTCCCCGGGACAGTGGGGTCTGAAGCTTTCTTT. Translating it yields CASFPGTVGSEAFF.

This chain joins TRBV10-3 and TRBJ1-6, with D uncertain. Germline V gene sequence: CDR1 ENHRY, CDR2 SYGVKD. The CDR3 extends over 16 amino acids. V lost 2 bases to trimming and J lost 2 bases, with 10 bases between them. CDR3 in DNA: TGTGCCATCAGTGAGGATAAGACACCCTATAATTCACCCCTCCACTTT. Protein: CAISEDKTPYNSPLHF.

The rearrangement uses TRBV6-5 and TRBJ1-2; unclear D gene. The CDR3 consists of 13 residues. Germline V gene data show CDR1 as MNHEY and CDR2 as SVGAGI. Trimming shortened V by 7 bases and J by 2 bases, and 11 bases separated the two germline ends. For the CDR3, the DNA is TGTGCCAGCAAGTGGCAGGTGAACTATGGCTACACCTTC. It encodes CASKWQVNYGYTF.

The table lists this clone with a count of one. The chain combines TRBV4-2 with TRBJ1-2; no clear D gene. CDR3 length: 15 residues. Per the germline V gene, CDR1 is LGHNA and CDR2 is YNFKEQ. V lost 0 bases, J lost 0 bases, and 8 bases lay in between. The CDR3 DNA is TGTGCCAGCAGCCAAGAACAACCAACTAACTATGGCTACACCTTC. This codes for CASSQEQPTNYGYTF.

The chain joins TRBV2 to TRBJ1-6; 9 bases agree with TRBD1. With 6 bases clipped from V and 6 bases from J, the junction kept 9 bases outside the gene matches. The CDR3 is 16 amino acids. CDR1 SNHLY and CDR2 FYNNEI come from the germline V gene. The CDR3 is CASRGDRALTNSPLHF. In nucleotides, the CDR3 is TGTGCCAGCAGGGGGGACAGGGCTCTTACTAATTCACCCCTCCACTTT.

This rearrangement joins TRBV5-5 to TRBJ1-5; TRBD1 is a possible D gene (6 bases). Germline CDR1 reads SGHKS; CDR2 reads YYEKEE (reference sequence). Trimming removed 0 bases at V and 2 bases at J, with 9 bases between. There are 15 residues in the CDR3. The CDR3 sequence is CASSLEGGGNQPQHF. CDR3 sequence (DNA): TGTGCCAGCAGCTTGGAGGGGGGGGGCAATCAGCCCCAGCATTTT.

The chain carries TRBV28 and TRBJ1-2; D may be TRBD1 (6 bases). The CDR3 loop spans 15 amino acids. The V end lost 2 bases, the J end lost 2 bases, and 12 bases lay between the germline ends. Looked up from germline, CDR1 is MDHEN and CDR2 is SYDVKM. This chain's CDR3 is CASSLAFTGNYGYTF. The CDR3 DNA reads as TGTGCCAGCAGTTTAGCCTTCACAGGGAACTATGGCTACACCTTC.

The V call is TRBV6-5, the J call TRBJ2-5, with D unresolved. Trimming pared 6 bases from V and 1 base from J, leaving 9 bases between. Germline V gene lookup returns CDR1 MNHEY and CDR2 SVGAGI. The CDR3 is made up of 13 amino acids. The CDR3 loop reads CASRRVGQETQYF. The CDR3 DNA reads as TGTGCCAGCAGACGGGTGGGCCAAGAGACCCAGTACTTC.

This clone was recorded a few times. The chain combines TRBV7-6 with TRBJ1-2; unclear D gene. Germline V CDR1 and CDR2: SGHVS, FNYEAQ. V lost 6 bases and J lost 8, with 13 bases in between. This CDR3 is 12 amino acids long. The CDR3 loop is CASRTDLGGYTF. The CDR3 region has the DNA TGTGCCAGCAGGACGGACTTGGGAGGCTACACCTTC.